The 3 T cell receptor beta chains below all came from one sample that was sequenced in a study of CD8+CD57+ T cells in acquired aplastic anemia. CD8+CD57+ cell expansion had been shown by flow cytometry in patients chosen for sequencing. According to the study, genomic DNA was the template for TCR beta VDJ and CDR3 profiling. TCRdb itself ran the reads through MiXCR, one entry per CDR3 protein. The sample contains 400,000 to 600,000 distinct CDR3 sequences, around 32% of which appear only once. Sequenced material: sorted CD4+, CD8+, or CD8+CD57+ T cells (not recorded which) from PBMCs. The receptor source for this set is a human donor with aplastic anemia.

In this sample, this clonotype turned up many times. The chain combines TRBV9 with TRBJ1-2; D perhaps matches TRBD1 (6 bases). V dropped 3 bases and J dropped 5 bases, with 17 bases sitting between them. Germline-derived CDR1 and CDR2 are SGDLS and YYNGEE. CDR3 length: 15 residues. In nucleotides, the CDR3 is TGTGCCAGCAGCGCTTCACAGGGCGAACTATATGGCTACACCTTC. Protein: CASSASQGELYGYTF.

This clonotype was observed at least ten times. The rearrangement links TRBV7-2 to TRBJ2-7, with 11 bases fitting TRBD2. CDR3 length equals 15 residues. After removal of 5 bases from V and 7 bases from J, the junction contained 10 bases not matched to a gene. CDR1 and CDR2 from the germline V gene are SGHTA and FQGNSA. CDR3 residues: CASSARTSGLGEQYF. CDR3 sequence (DNA): TGTGCCAGCAGCGCTAGGACTAGCGGGCTTGGAGAGCAGTACTTC.

The chain carries TRBV7-3 and TRBJ1-5; the D is unclear. This CDR3 is 13 amino acids long. V was cut by 4 bases and J by 5 bases, with 9 bases left in between. Looked up from germline, CDR1 is SGHTA and CDR2 is FQGTGA. As DNA, the CDR3 is TGTGCCAGCAGCTGGGATTCCGATCAGCCCCAGCATTTT. As protein: CASSWDSDQPQHF.